This passage covers 21 T cell receptor beta chains from one sample sequenced in a study of OX40 agonist ivuxolimab in advanced cancers. Generated by immunoSEQ multiplex PCR, the TCRdb table keeps only in-frame clones and is missing some. The sample holds fewer than 50,000 clones; 80% are singletons and the top ten take 8% to 10%. Source: CD4+ or CD8+ T cells sorted from blood, taken in a trial of the OX40 agonist ivuxolimab. The receptors come from an adult with an advanced solid tumor such as melanoma, head and neck, liver or kidney cancer.

V gene TRBV4-1 combines with J gene TRBJ2-2, with TRBD2 matching over 7 bases. V was clipped by 0 bases and J by 2 bases; unmatched bases: 3. CDR1 MGHRA and CDR2 YSYEKL come from the germline V gene. This CDR3 is built from 16 residues. The CDR3 loop reads CASSQEGLHNTGELFF. CDR3 sequence (DNA): TGCGCCAGCAGCCAAGAGGGACTACACAACACCGGGGAGCTGTTTTTT.

This chain connects TRBV18 to TRBJ2-7; TRBD1 might be the D (6 bases). CDR1 and CDR2 from the germline V gene are KGHSH and LQKENI. The germline V and J ends were trimmed by 4 bases and 2 bases, with 15 bases remaining between them. This CDR3 spans 15 amino acids. In DNA, the CDR3 is TGTGCCAGCTCACGCTCAGGGGTGCGTACCTACGAGCAGTACTTC. This codes for CASSRSGVRTYEQYF.

This clone was found a few times. V and J are TRBV28 and TRBJ1-1; D remains unclear. In germline, CDR1 is MDHEN, CDR2 SYDVKM. The CDR3 length is 12 residues. Trimming removed 7 bases from V and 2 bases from J, with 8 bases in between. This chain's CDR3 is CASTSFNTEAFF. In DNA form, the CDR3 reads TGTGCCAGCACCTCCTTTAACACTGAAGCTTTCTTT.

This chain links TRBV19 with TRBJ1-3, with 8 bases that match TRBD1. CDR3 length equals 16 residues. Germline-derived CDR1 and CDR2 are LNHDA and SQIVND (reference sequence). The junction had 9 bases not matched to a gene; V was cut back by 5 bases and J by 3 bases. CDR3 nucleotides: TGTGCCAGTAGTCTGGAGGCAGGGGGCTTTGGAAACACCATATATTTT. Translation: CASSLEAGGFGNTIYF.

The chain uses TRBV7-9 and TRBJ1-4, with 10 bases that match TRBD1. From germline, CDR1 is SEHNR and CDR2 FQNEAQ (reference sequence). Trimming at V came to 2 bases and at J to 7 bases, leaving 1 base not matched to a gene. The CDR3 is made up of 14 amino acids. The CDR3 DNA reads TGTGCCAGCAGCTTAAGGACAGGGGGTGAAAAACTGTTTTTT. Amino acids: CASSLRTGGEKLFF.

For this clone: Other DNA sequences within the sample encode an identical CDR3. V usage is TRBV28 and J usage is TRBJ2-5; 8 bases fit TRBD2. There are 15 residues in the CDR3. CDR1 is MDHEN and CDR2 is SYDVKM in the germline V gene. Germline trimming cut 2 bases from V and 2 bases from J; bases unmatched to any gene: 4. CDR3 sequence: CASSLTGGGQETQYF. The CDR3 region has the DNA TGTGCCAGCAGTTTAACGGGAGGGGGGCAAGAGACCCAGTACTTC.

The CDR3 DNA reads as TGTGCCAGCAGTTCATATGGACTGGCGGAGAAAAGTGAGCAGTTCTTC. Residues: CASSSYGLAEKSEQFF. This chain joins TRBV28 and TRBJ2-1; TRBD2 is a possible D gene (5 bases). V shed 4 bases and J shed 9 bases, with 22 bases lying between them. Germline CDR1 MDHEN, CDR2 SYDVKM. The CDR3 consists of 16 residues.

Concerning this clone: One end of the junction is discordant with germline, which a read error may explain. The chain combines TRBV2 with TRBJ2-7, with D perhaps TRBD1 (6 bases). Germline CDR1 SNHLY, CDR2 FYNNEI. The CDR3 runs 12 residues. The CDR3: CASKADPRAGDF. The DNA for the CDR3 is TGTGCCAGCAAAGCGGACCCTAGAGCAGGGGACTTC.

The rearrangement uses TRBV18 and TRBJ2-2, with 10 positions matching TRBD2. Germline V gives CDR1 KGHSH, CDR2 LQKENI. This CDR3 region has 16 residues. Trimming removed 2 bases from V and 10 bases from J; junction bases left unmatched: 10. CDR3 nucleotide sequence: TGTGCCAGCTCACCAAGGACTAGCGGCACACCGGCGGAGCTGTTTTTT. Amino acid sequence: CASSPRTSGTPAELFF.

The V call is TRBV7-8, the J call TRBJ1-1, with D perhaps TRBD1 (5 bases). Trimming removed 5 bases at V and 2 bases at J, with 18 bases between. The CDR3 is 16 amino acids. The germline gives CDR1 SGHVS, CDR2 FQNEAQ. CDR3 protein: CASSNRPSGGNTEAFF. The CDR3 DNA follows: TGTGCCAGCAGCAATAGACCGTCCGGGGGAAACACTGAAGCTTTCTTT.

V and J are TRBV5-1 and TRBJ2-7; a possible D gene is TRBD1 (5 bases). The CDR3 spans 14 residues. Trimming took off 2 bases at V and 2 bases at J, with 11 bases between the two ends. Per germline, CDR1 SGHRS and CDR2 YFSETQ. The CDR3 DNA reads as TGCGCCAGCAGCTTTGAGACAGCCACCTACGAGCAGTACTTC. Its protein product is CASSFETATYEQYF.

This chain joins TRBV30 and TRBJ2-1; TRBD2 matches at 9 bases. Germline lookup yields CDR1 GTSNPN and CDR2 SVGIG (reference sequence). The junction had 5 bases not matched to a gene; V was cut back by 5 bases and J by 6 bases. This CDR3 comprises 13 residues. DNA of the CDR3: TGTGCCTGGCGGCGGGGGGGCCTCAATGAGCAGTTCTTC. Protein sequence: CAWRRGGLNEQFF.

V is TRBV7-7 and J is TRBJ2-7; D is unresolved. Germline CDR1 SSHAT, CDR2 FNYEAQ (reference sequence). The ends were cut back, 5 bases at V and 3 bases at J, with 14 bases in the middle. The CDR3 consists of 14 residues. In DNA, the CDR3 is TGTGCCAGCAGCCCGCAAGGCAGCCTCTACGAGCAGTACTTC. Amino acids: CASSPQGSLYEQYF. Looking up the rest from reference TRBV7-7 and TRBJ2-7 gives the full variable domain: GAGVSQSPRYKVTKRGQDVTLRCDPISSHATLYWYQQALGQGPEFLTYFNYEAQPDKSGLPSDRFSAERPEGSISTLTIQRTEQRDSAMYRCASSPQGSLYEQYFGPGTRLTVT.

CDR3 nucleotide sequence: TGTGCCAGCAGCTTTTCTAGCGGGAGCACAGATACGCAGTATTTT. Translation: CASSFSSGSTDTQYF. The chain is built from TRBV7-9 and TRBJ2-3; 8 positions match TRBD2. V trimming: 3 bases; J trimming: 0 bases; junction bases outside the gene matches: 2. This CDR3 is built from 15 residues. From germline, CDR1 is SEHNR and CDR2 FQNEAQ (reference sequence).

The V and J genes are TRBV5-1 and TRBJ2-1; 9 bases match TRBD2. After removal of 4 bases from V and 4 bases from J, the junction contained 9 bases not matched to a gene. The CDR3 loop spans 16 amino acids. Germline values: CDR1 SGHRS, CDR2 YFSETQ. The DNA of the CDR3 is TGCGCCAGCAGCCCTCTACTAGCGGGCAATTACAATGAGCAGTTCTTC. Its protein is CASSPLLAGNYNEQFF.

This clone was seen more than once but under ten times. The chain employs TRBV6-5 and TRBJ1-5, with no clear D. V was pared by 2 bases and J by 4 bases, with 9 bases between. Germline V lookup: CDR1 MNHEY, CDR2 SVGAGI. The CDR3 spans 14 residues. The CDR3 DNA reads TGTGCCAGCAGTTACCGGTTTTCAAATCAGCCCCAGCATTTT. It is translated as CASSYRFSNQPQHF.

The rearrangement links TRBV7-8 to TRBJ2-1; maybe TRBD1 (6 bases). CDR1 SGHVS and CDR2 FQNEAQ come from the germline V gene. This CDR3 has 18 amino acids. V was shortened by 2 bases and J by 0 bases, with 17 bases between the two germline ends. The CDR3 DNA reads as TGTGCCAGCAGCTTACGGCAGGCGCAGGGGTACTCCTACAATGAGCAGTTCTTC. Amino acids: CASSLRQAQGYSYNEQFF.

The CDR3, as DNA: TGTGCCAGCTCACCTGGACAAGATGAAAAACTGTTTTTT. Protein sequence: CASSPGQDEKLFF. The chain employs TRBV18 and TRBJ1-4, with TRBD1 as a possible D gene (5 bases). Trimming cost V 3 bases and J 6 bases, with 8 bases left between them. Germline CDR1 is KGHSH and CDR2 is LQKENI. This CDR3 is 13 amino acids long.

With regard to this clone: The sample carries other DNA sequences with the same CDR3. This chain's CDR3 is CASSKGRASNQPQHF. The CDR3 DNA reads as TGTGCCAGCAGTAAAGGTAGAGCTAGCAATCAGCCCCAGCATTTT. This chain connects TRBV6-1 to TRBJ1-5; D gene ambiguous. Germline V gene lookup returns CDR1 MNHNS and CDR2 SASEGT. Trimming removed 5 bases from V and 0 bases from J, with 11 bases in between. The CDR3 is made up of 15 amino acids.

The chain has TRBV27 and TRBJ2-1; a weak D match, TRBD1 (5 bases). V lost 0 bases to trimming and J lost 0 bases, with 9 bases between them. Per germline, CDR1 MNHEY and CDR2 SMNVEV (reference sequence). This CDR3 has 16 amino acids. The CDR3 nucleotides are TGTGCCAGCAGTTTATCAGACAGAAGCTCCTACAATGAGCAGTTCTTC. It encodes CASSLSDRSSYNEQFF.

This chain joins TRBV5-1 and TRBJ2-5; no reliable D call. Trimming took off 0 bases at V and 4 bases at J, with 10 bases between the two ends. The CDR3 contains 14 residues. Per germline, CDR1 SGHRS and CDR2 YFSETQ. The CDR3 sequence: CASSLAAGRETQYF. As DNA, the CDR3 is TGCGCCAGCAGCTTGGCGGCAGGAAGAGAGACCCAGTACTTC.